A selection of T cell receptor beta chains follows, all from one sample in a study of tumor-infiltrating lymphocytes in localized non-small cell lung cancer. Sequenced by immunoSEQ multiplex PCR; TCRdb stores in-frame clones only, minus some. This sample has thousands of clones, with about 80% found just once. Sequenced: uninvolved lung tissue not adjacent to the tumor. The receptors come from a human donor with non-small cell lung cancer. Each CDR3 is given with its conserved first and last residue. Fields, in order: J gene, clone size, V gene, D gene, CDR3 protein, CDR3 DNA. The D gene is left open where the match is weak. Where a row states a size, it is once, few, many or the class of an expanded clone; other rows omit it.

>TRBJ2-2|-|TRBV19|-
CASSIWAGDTGELFF
TGTGCCAGTAGTATATGGGCCGGGGACACCGGGGAGCTGTTTTTT
>TRBJ2-2|once|TRBV5-5|TRBD1
CASSDGTGYATGELFF
TGTGCCAGCAGCGATGGGACAGGGTATGCCACCGGGGAGCTGTTTTTT
>TRBJ2-3|-|TRBV27|TRBD2
CASGASGSTDTQYF
TGTGCCAGCGGGGCTAGCGGGAGCACAGATACGCAGTATTTT
>TRBJ2-6|-|TRBV11-1|-
CASGIASGANVLTF
TGTGCCAGCGGAATCGCCTCTGGGGCCAACGTCCTGACTTTC
>TRBJ2-3|-|TRBV7-2|-
CASRQDTTDTQYF
TGTGCCAGCAGACAAGACACCACAGATACGCAGTATTTT
>TRBJ2-7|large|TRBV15|-
CATSREAGNSYEQYF
TGTGCCACCAGCAGAGAAGCGGGCAATTCCTACGAGCAGTACTTC
>TRBJ2-7|-|TRBV25-1|TRBD1
CASTEPGTGDYEQYF
TGTGCCAGCACCGAGCCTGGGACAGGTGATTACGAGCAGTACTTC
>TRBJ2-5|-|TRBV5-4|-
CASRKSQGRGETQYF
TGTGCCAGCAGGAAGTCACAGGGTCGGGGAGAGACCCAGTACTTC
>TRBJ2-7|medium-sized|TRBV7-7|-
CASSPSITGRGAEQYF
TGTGCTAGCAGTCCTTCCATTACGGGAAGGGGAGCCGAGCAGTACTTC
>TRBJ1-5|-|TRBV28|-
CASSQSGLRGNQPQHF
TGTGCCAGCAGCCAATCGGGCCTCCGGGGAAATCAGCCCCAGCATTTT
>TRBJ2-1|-|TRBV9|TRBD2
CASSPRIEAGLAYSSYNEQFF
TGTGCCAGCAGCCCACGAATAGAGGCCGGACTAGCGTACAGCTCCTACAATGAGCAGTTCTTC
>TRBJ2-2|-|TRBV2|TRBD2
CASSSSGSVNTGELFF
TGTGCCAGCAGCTCAAGCGGGAGCGTTAACACCGGGGAGCTGTTTTTT
>TRBJ2-3|-|TRBV5-1|-
CASSRWSAGTDTQYF
TGCGCCAGCAGCCGATGGTCGGCTGGCACAGATACGCAGTATTTT
>TRBJ1-1|-|TRBV19|TRBD1
CASSLRQGWTEAFF
TGTGCCAGTAGTCTACGACAGGGGTGGACTGAAGCTTTCTTT